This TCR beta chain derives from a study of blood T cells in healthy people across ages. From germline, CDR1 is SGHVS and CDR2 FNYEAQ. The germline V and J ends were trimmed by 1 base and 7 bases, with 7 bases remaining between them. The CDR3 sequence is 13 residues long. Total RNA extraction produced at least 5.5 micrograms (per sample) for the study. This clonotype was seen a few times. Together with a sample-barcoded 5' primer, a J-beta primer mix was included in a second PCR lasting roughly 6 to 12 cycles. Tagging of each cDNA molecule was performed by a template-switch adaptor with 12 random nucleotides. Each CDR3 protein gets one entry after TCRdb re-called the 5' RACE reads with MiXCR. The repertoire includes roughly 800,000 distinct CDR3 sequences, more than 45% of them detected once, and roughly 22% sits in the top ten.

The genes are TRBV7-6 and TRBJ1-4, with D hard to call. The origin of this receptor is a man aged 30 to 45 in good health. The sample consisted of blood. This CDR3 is CASSLGAGEKLFF. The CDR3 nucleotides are TGTGCCAGCAGCTTAGGGGCAGGTGAAAAACTGTTTTTT.